This T cell receptor (beta chain) was identified in a study of technical replicates of blood from several donors. TCRdb's table, derived via immunoSEQ multiplex PCR, lists solely in-frame clones and lacks some. The table includes 65,000 to 70,000 clones, 88% detected once. Germline V gene lookup returns CDR1 SGHTA and CDR2 FQGNSA. The CDR3 extends over 14 amino acids. V gave up 1 base and J gave up 3 bases, with 10 bases separating them. The chain uses TRBV7-2 and TRBJ2-7; TRBD2 is a possible D gene (5 bases). Sequences were obtained from PBMCs. The sequence was collected from a human donor in good health. Some clones in this sample may be carry-over from other donors' samples. The DNA of the CDR3 is TGTGCCAGCAGCTTAGGGGATGGACTCTACGAGCAGTACTTC. It encodes CASSLGDGLYEQYF.